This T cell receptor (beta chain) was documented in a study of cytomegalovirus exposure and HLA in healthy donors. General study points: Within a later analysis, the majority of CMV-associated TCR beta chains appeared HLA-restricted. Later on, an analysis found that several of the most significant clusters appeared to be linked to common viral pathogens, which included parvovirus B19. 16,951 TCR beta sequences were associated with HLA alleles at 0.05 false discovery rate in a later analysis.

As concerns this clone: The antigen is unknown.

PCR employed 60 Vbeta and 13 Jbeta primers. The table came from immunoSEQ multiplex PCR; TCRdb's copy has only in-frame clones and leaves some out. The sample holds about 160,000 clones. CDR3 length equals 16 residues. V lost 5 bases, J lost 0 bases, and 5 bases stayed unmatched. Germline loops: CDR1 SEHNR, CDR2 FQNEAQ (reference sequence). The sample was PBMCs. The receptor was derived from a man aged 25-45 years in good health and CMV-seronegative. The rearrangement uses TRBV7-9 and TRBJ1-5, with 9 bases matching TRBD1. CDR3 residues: CASSPWTGASNQPQHF. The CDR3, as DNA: TGTGCCAGCAGCCCGTGGACAGGGGCTAGCAATCAGCCCCAGCATTTT. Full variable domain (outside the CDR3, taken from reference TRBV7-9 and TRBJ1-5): DTGVSQNPRHKITKRGQNVTFRCDPISEHNRLYWYRQTLGQGPEFLTYFQNEAQLEKSRLLSDRFSAERPKGSFSTLEIQRTEQGDSAMYLCASSPWTGASNQPQHFGDGTRLSIL.